A single sample gave rise to the 14 T cell receptor beta chains below, sequenced in a study of radiation and T cells in renal cell carcinoma. Regarding time point: baseline pretreatment blood. Sample treatment: 15 Gy SBRT to primary tumor, nephrectomy 4 weeks later. Assay used: immunoSEQ multiplex PCR; TCRdb lists only in-frame clones, some missing. The sample records 140,000 to 150,000 clones, roughly 90% being singletons. Sample: blood, taken from a patient whose treatment included radiotherapy and nephrectomy. Receptors were obtained from a woman in her 70s with renal cell carcinoma.

The CDR3 spells CASSLSPGGYEQYF. The DNA of the CDR3 is TGCGCCAGCAGCTTATCTCCGGGGGGCTACGAGCAGTACTTC. This rearrangement joins TRBV5-1 to TRBJ2-7; 7 positions match TRBD2. V lost 2 bases, J lost 3 bases, and 5 bases stayed unmatched. The CDR3 covers 14 residues. CDR1 is SGHRS, CDR2 YFSETQ, per germline.

The chain joins TRBV11-3 to TRBJ2-3; D is unclear. Trimming left V 5 bases short and J 4 bases short, with 7 bases between. This CDR3 spans 12 amino acids. In germline, CDR1 is SGHNT, CDR2 YENEEA. CDR3: CASSPRADTQYF. The CDR3 nucleotides are TGTGCCAGCAGCCCCCGGGCAGATACGCAGTATTTT.

The chain uses TRBV5-1 and TRBJ1-5; no clear D gene. The germline V gene has CDR1 SGHRS and CDR2 YFSETQ. This CDR3 has 15 residues. The V end lost 1 base, the J end lost 4 bases, and 12 bases lay between the germline ends. DNA of the CDR3: TGCGCCAGCAGCTTGTTAGTAGGGCCGAATCAGCCCCAGCATTTT. It yields the protein CASSLLVGPNQPQHF.

This clone was observed once. The chain links TRBV30 to TRBJ1-5, with 8 positions matching TRBD1. Trimming cost V 4 bases and J 3 bases; bases outside gene matches: 11. The CDR3 consists of 16 residues. Germline lookup yields CDR1 GTSNPN and CDR2 SVGIG (reference sequence). The CDR3 loop is CAWNRGFVGSNQPQHF. The CDR3 nucleotides read TGTGCCTGGAACAGGGGGTTCGTGGGCTCCAATCAGCCCCAGCATTTT.

The chain is built from TRBV5-1 and TRBJ1-6; D might be TRBD1 (5 bases). V gave up 4 bases and J gave up 1 base, with 12 bases separating them. Germline V gene data show CDR1 as SGHRS and CDR2 as YFSETQ. The CDR3 runs to 16 residues. CDR3 bases: TGCGCCAGCAGCAAGGGGAAGAATTCCTATAATTCACCCCTCCACTTT. Translation: CASSKGKNSYNSPLHF. The full variable domain, its missing parts supplied by reference TRBV5-1 and TRBJ1-6, is KAGVTQTPRYLIKTRGQQVTLSCSPISGHRSVSWYQQTPGQGLQFLFEYFSETQRNKGNFPGRFSGRQFSNSRSEMNVSTLELGDSALYLCASSKGKNSYNSPLHFGNGTRLTVT.

V usage is TRBV18 and J usage is TRBJ1-6, with D possibly being TRBD1 (6 bases). This CDR3 spans 16 amino acids. V lost 1 base to trimming and J lost 7 bases, with 14 bases between them. Germline V lookup: CDR1 KGHSH, CDR2 LQKENI. For the CDR3, the DNA is TGTGCCAGCTCACCACAAGGGGGACGGTTAAATTCACCCCTCCACTTT. Translation gives CASSPQGGRLNSPLHF.

CDR3 bases: TGCGCCAGCAGCCAAGATGGTTCAGGGGCCGGGGAGCTGTTTTTT. Encoded protein: CASSQDGSGAGELFF. The genes are TRBV4-3 and TRBJ2-2; a weak D match, TRBD1 (6 bases). CDR3 length: 15 residues. The germline V and J ends were trimmed by 0 bases and 6 bases, with 11 bases remaining between them. Germline CDR1 LGHNA, CDR2 YSLEER.

V usage is TRBV4-1 and J usage is TRBJ2-2; 8 bases agree with TRBD2. The CDR3 runs 15 residues. Germline CDR1 MGHRA, CDR2 YSYEKL. Losses at the gene ends were 3 bases for V and 3 bases for J; bases not matched to a gene: 3. The CDR3 coding sequence is TGCGCCAGCAGCCATCTTAGCGGGGACACCGGGGAGCTGTTTTTT. This translates into CASSHLSGDTGELFF.

V gene TRBV7-3 combines with J gene TRBJ1-1, with TRBD1 matching 9 bases. CDR3 length: 14 amino acids. Germline V gene data show CDR1 as SGHTA and CDR2 as FQGTGA. V was pared by 5 bases and J by 8 bases, with 9 bases of the junction left unmatched. CDR3 sequence reads: CASSSRPGQGEAFF. The CDR3 DNA reads TGTGCCAGCAGCAGCCGTCCAGGACAGGGGGAAGCTTTCTTT. Full variable domain (rest looked up from reference TRBV7-3 and TRBJ1-1): GAGVSQTPSNKVTEKGKYVELRCDPISGHTALYWYRQSLGQGPEFLIYFQGTGAADDSGLPNDRFFAVRPEGSVSTLKIQRTERGDSAVYLCASSSRPGQGEAFFGQGTRLTVV.

In regard to this clone: This same CDR3 is encoded by further DNA sequences in the sample. The chain is built from TRBV28 and TRBJ2-7, with D hard to call. V lost 2 bases and J lost 4, with 3 bases in between. Germline V CDR1 and CDR2: MDHEN, SYDVKM. The CDR3 totals 11 residues. CDR3 residues: CASSLGYEQYF. The CDR3, as DNA: TGTGCCAGCAGTTTAGGTTACGAGCAGTACTTC.

V usage is TRBV11-2 and J usage is TRBJ2-1; TRBD2 might be the D (6 bases). Trimming shortened V by 4 bases and J by 4 bases, and 14 bases separated the two germline ends. Germline values: CDR1 SGHAT, CDR2 FQNNGV. The CDR3 is 15 residues long. The CDR3 DNA follows: TGTGCCAGCAGCTCCGGCGGGACTCATTACAATGAGCAGTTCTTC. Translated, it gives CASSSGGTHYNEQFF.

V and J are TRBV6-5 and TRBJ1-1, with a possible D match to TRBD1 (6 bases). CDR1 is MNHEY, CDR2 SVGAGI, per germline. The CDR3 has 13 residues. The V end was cut by 3 bases, the J end by 8 bases, with 13 bases between. In nucleotides, the CDR3 is TGTGCCAGCAGTTATGGGGGGCGAGGGGAAGCTTTCTTT. As protein: CASSYGGRGEAFF.

The chain uses TRBV6-5 and TRBJ2-5; no clear D gene. Germline values: CDR1 MNHEY, CDR2 SVGAGI. Trimming took 2 bases from V and 7 from J, leaving 8 bases between them. The CDR3 sequence is 12 residues long. CDR3 bases: TGTGCCAGCAGTTACAACCTGGGGACCCAGTACTTC. Encoded protein: CASSYNLGTQYF.

Only a few counts were recorded for this clone. The rearrangement uses TRBV4-2 and TRBJ1-1, with D hard to call. Germline CDR1 reads LGHNA; CDR2 reads YNFKEQ. The CDR3 extends over 16 amino acids. Trimming pared 3 bases from V and 0 bases from J, leaving 14 bases between. CDR3 nucleotide sequence: TGTGCCAGCAGCCAGATCGGGCTGATGGTGAACACTGAAGCTTTCTTT. It is translated as CASSQIGLMVNTEAFF.